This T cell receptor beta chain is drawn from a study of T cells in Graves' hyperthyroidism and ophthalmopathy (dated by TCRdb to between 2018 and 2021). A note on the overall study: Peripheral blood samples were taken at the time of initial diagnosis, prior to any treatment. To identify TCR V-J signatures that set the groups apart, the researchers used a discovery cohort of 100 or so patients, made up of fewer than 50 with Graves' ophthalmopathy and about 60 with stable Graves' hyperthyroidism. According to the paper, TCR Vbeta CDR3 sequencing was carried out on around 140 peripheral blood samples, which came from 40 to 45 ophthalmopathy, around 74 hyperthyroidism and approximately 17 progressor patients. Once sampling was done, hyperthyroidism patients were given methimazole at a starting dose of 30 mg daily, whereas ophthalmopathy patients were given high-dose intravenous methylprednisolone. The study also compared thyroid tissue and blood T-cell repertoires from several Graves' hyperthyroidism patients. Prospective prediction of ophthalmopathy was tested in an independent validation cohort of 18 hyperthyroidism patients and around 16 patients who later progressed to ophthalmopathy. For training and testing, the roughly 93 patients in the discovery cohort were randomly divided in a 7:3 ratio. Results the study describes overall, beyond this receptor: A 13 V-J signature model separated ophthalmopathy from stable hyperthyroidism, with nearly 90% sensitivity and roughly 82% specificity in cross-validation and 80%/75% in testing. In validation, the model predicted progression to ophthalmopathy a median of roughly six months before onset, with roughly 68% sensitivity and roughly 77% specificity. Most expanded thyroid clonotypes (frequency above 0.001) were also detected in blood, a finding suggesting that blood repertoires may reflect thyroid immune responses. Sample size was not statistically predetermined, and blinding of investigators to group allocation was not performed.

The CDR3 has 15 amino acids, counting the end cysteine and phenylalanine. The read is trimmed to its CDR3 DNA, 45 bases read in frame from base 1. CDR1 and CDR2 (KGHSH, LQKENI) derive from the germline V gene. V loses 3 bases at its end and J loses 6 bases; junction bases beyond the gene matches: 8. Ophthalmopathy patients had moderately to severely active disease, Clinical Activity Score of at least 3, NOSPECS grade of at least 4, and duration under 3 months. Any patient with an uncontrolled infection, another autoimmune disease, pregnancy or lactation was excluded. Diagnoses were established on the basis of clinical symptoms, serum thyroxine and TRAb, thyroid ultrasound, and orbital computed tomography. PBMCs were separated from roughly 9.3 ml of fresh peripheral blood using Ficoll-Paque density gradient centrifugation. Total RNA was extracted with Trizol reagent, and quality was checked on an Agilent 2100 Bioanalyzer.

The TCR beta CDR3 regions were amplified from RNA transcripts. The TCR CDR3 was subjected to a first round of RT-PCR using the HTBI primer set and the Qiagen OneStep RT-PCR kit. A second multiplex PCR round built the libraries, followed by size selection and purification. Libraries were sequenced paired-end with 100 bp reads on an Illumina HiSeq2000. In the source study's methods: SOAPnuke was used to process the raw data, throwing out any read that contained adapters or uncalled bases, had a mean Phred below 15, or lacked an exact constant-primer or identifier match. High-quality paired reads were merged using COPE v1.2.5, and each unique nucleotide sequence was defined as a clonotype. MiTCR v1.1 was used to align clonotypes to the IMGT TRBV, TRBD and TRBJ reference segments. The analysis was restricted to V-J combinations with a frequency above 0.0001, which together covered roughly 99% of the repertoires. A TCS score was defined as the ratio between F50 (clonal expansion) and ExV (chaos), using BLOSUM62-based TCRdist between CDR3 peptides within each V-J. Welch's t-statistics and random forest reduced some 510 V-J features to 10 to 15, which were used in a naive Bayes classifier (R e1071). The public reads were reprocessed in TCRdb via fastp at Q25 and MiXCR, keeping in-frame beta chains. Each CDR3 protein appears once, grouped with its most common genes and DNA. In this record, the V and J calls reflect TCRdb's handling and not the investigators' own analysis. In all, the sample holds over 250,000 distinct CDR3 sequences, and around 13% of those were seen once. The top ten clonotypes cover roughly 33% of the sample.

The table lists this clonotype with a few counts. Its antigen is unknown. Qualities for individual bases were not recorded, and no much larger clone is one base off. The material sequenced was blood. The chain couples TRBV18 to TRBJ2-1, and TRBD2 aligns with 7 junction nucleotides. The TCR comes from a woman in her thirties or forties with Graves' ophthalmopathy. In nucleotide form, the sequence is TGTGCCAGCTCACCTGTTACTAGCGTATTCAATGAGCAGTTCTTC. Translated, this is CASSPVTSVFNEQFF.